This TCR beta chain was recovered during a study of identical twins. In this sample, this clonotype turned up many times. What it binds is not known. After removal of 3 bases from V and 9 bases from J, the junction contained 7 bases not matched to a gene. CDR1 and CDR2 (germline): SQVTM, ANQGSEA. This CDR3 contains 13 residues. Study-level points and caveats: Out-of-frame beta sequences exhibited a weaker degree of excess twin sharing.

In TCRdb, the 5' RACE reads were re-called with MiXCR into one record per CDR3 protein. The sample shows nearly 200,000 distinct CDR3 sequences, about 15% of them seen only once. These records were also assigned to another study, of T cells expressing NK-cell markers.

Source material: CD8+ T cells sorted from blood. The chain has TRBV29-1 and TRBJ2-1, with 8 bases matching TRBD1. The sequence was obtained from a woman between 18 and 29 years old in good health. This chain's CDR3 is CSVDAQGAGEQFF. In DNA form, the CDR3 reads TGCAGCGTTGACGCGCAGGGGGCGGGTGAGCAGTTCTTC.